Sequencing of this T cell receptor (beta chain) was carried out in a study of CD8+CD57+ T cells in acquired aplastic anemia. Study overall: DNA per sorted CD4+ or CD8+ sample ranged about 0.2 to 30 ug, averaging around 3.2 ug.

By flow cytometry, patients selected for sequencing had shown an expansion of CD8+CD57+ cells. There was no therapy given to any patient before the blood sampling took place. CDR3 and TCR beta VDJ profiling relied on genomic DNA as the template. One entry per CDR3 protein, called by TCRdb with MiXCR from the reads. The table lists roughly 240,000 distinct CDR3 sequences, around 45% of them singletons, with about 8.3% in the top ten. Germline CDR1 reads LGHDT; CDR2 reads YNNKEL (reference sequence). V was cut by 4 bases and J by 4 bases, with 8 bases left in between. The CDR3 runs 13 residues. Sequences were obtained from sorted CD4+, CD8+, or CD8+CD57+ T cells (not recorded which) from PBMCs. The chain carries TRBV3-1 and TRBJ2-1; D ambiguous. The TCR was taken from a human donor with aplastic anemia. CDR3 protein: CASSPKPYNEQFF. CDR3 in DNA: TGTGCCAGCAGCCCAAAACCGTACAATGAGCAGTTCTTC.